The 30 T cell receptor beta chains reported below all come from one sample, sequenced in a study of Ad26.COV2.S vaccination and SARS-CoV-2 variants. Clones were read by immunoSEQ multiplex PCR, and TCRdb kept only the in-frame ones, dropping some. The table records approximately 480,000 clones, around 88% of them present only once. Regarding treatment: roughly 20 received Ad26.COV2.S at low or high dose, single or two shots; about 5 received placebo; per-sample allocation not given. Day 63 after the first vaccine or placebo injection was the time point for sampling. Sequencing was performed on peripheral blood, taken in a trial of Ad26.COV2.S vaccine versus placebo. Receptors originate from a person between 18 and 65 years old who received the Ad26.COV2.S COVID-19 vaccine or a placebo.

The J gene is TRBJ1-6, the V gene TRBV5-6; no reliable D call. The V end was cut by 2 bases, the J end by 5 bases, with 5 bases between. Germline V CDR1 and CDR2: SGHDT, YYEEEE. The CDR3 loop spans 13 amino acids. For the CDR3, the DNA is TGTGCCAGCAGCTTCCCTAATAATTCACCCCTCCACTTT. The encoded protein is CASSFPNNSPLHF.

This clone was detected a few times. The rearrangement uses TRBV2 and TRBJ2-5; D possibly corresponds to TRBD2 (5 bases). Germline lookup yields CDR1 SNHLY and CDR2 FYNNEI. Trimming shortened V by 6 bases and J by 2 bases, and 22 bases separated the two germline ends. The CDR3 is 17 residues long. The CDR3 protein is CASRPFGVAGNQETQYF. In nucleotides, the CDR3 is TGTGCCAGCAGGCCTTTTGGGGTAGCCGGGAATCAAGAGACCCAGTACTTC.

This chain uses TRBV28 with TRBJ2-6; D remains unclear. In germline, CDR1 is MDHEN, CDR2 SYDVKM. The CDR3 covers 14 residues. Trimming stripped 5 bases from V and 0 bases from J, with 5 bases between. CDR3 region: CASSENSGANVLTF. DNA of the CDR3: TGTGCCAGCAGTGAAAACTCTGGGGCCAACGTCCTGACTTTC.

For this clone: Distinct nucleotide sequences in the sample also encode this CDR3. The J gene is TRBJ2-7, the V gene TRBV20-1; D is possibly TRBD1 (5 bases). The CDR3 is 11 amino acids. CDR1 DFQATT and CDR2 SNEGSKA come from the germline V gene (reference sequence). Trimming shortened V by 1 base and J by 4 bases, and 5 bases separated the two germline ends. The CDR3 nucleotides read TGCAGTGCTAGAGGGACATACGAGCAGTACTTC. Translated: CSARGTYEQYF.

The rearrangement links TRBV6-6 to TRBJ2-3; weak D call: TRBD1 (6 bases). The CDR3 loop spans 15 amino acids. V lost 2 bases to trimming and J lost 1 base, with 10 bases between them. Germline CDR1 MNHNY, CDR2 SVGAGI (reference sequence). The CDR3 protein is CASSYAQGGTDTQYF. The CDR3 DNA reads as TGTGCCAGCAGTTACGCACAGGGTGGCACAGATACGCAGTATTTT.

This clone was seen just once. The genes are TRBV21-1 and TRBJ2-7; the table's D gene call, TRBD2, was not cross checked with the DNA. TRBV21-1 is a listed pseudogene. The CDR3 covers 14 residues. The CDR3 DNA reads TGTGCCAGCCTCACGCCTCGACTCTCCTACGAGCAGTACTTC. Translated: CASLTPRLSYEQYF.

The chain links TRBV4-3 to TRBJ2-4; D is unclear. Between the trimmed V and J ends, which lost 0 bases and 1 base, there was a span of 7 bases. The V gene's germline CDR1 is LGHNA and CDR2 YSLEER. This CDR3 is 15 amino acids long. CDR3 region: CASSQDGYAKNIQYF. CDR3 bases: TGCGCCAGCAGCCAAGATGGGTACGCCAAAAACATTCAGTACTTC.

The chain recombines TRBV13 with TRBJ1-3; no firm D call. Germline lookup yields CDR1 PRHDT and CDR2 FYEKMQ (reference sequence). With 1 base removed from V and 3 bases from J, the gap between germline ends came to 10 bases. CDR3 length: 15 amino acids. The CDR3 protein is CASSLAGSSGNTIYF. The CDR3 bases are TGTGCCAGCAGCTTAGCGGGCTCAAGTGGAAACACCATATATTTT.

The chain uses TRBV5-1 and TRBJ2-5; no firm D call. There are 14 residues in the CDR3. The V gene's germline CDR1 is SGHRS and CDR2 YFSETQ. The ends were cut back, 3 bases at V and 3 bases at J, with 12 bases in the middle. The CDR3 nucleotides are TGCGCCAGCAGCTCAGGCCGGGCAGAAGAGACCCAGTACTTC. It is translated as CASSSGRAEETQYF.

This clone is a singleton in its sample. The chain has TRBV5-5 and TRBJ2-7; no definite D call. Germline assignment: CDR1 SGHKS and CDR2 YYEKEE (reference sequence). The CDR3 spans 12 residues. V lost 4 bases to trimming and J lost 5 bases, with 10 bases between them. Here the CDR3 reads CASSPASDEQYF. The CDR3 coding sequence is TGTGCCAGCAGCCCCGCCTCGGACGAGCAGTACTTC.

The chain joins TRBV28 to TRBJ2-7, with D perhaps matching TRBD1 (6 bases). Germline V lookup: CDR1 MDHEN, CDR2 SYDVKM. The ends were cut back, 7 bases at V and 2 bases at J, with 15 bases in the middle. CDR3 length: 14 residues. CDR3 nucleotide sequence: TGTGCCAGCACCCACAACAGGGAAACCTACGAGCAGTACTTC. Amino acid sequence: CASTHNRETYEQYF.

The V and J genes are TRBV12-2 and TRBJ2-1; TRBD1 was called by the table and not checked on the DNA. TRBV12-2 is assigned pseudogene status. CDR3 size: 14 residues. The DNA for the CDR3 is TGTGCAAGTCGCTTACAGGGGGCTACGGTTGAGCAGTTCTTC. It yields the protein CASRLQGATVEQFF.

V is TRBV15 and J is TRBJ2-1; 14 bases fit TRBD2. This CDR3 contains 20 residues. The J segment lost 5 bases and the V segment lost 1 base, leaving 13 bases of the junction unmatched. Germline V gene data show CDR1 as LNHNV and CDR2 as YYDKDF (reference sequence). The DNA of the CDR3 is TGTGCCACCAGCAGAGGGCGACTAGCGGGAGGGCCCTCTCCTAACAATGAGCAGTTCTTC. Translation: CATSRGRLAGGPSPNNEQFF.

The chain has TRBV7-6 and TRBJ1-2; no definite D call. The CDR3 totals 13 residues. Germline V lookup: CDR1 SGHVS, CDR2 FNYEAQ. The V and J ends lost 5 bases and 2 bases respectively, with 9 bases between them. DNA for the CDR3: TGTGCCAGCAGCGCGAGCCTGAACTATGGCTACACCTTC. Its protein is CASSASLNYGYTF.

The chain is built from TRBV25-1 and TRBJ2-6; possible D gene TRBD1, 5 bases. The CDR3 is made up of 15 amino acids. CDR1 and CDR2 from the germline V gene are MGHDK and SYGVNS. The V and J ends lost 6 bases and 2 bases respectively, with 11 bases between them. The CDR3 loop is CASSPQGTGANVLTF. The DNA of the CDR3 is TGTGCCAGCAGCCCCCAGGGAACTGGGGCCAACGTCCTGACTTTC.

V usage is TRBV13 and J usage is TRBJ2-7; D may correspond to TRBD1 or TRBD2 (5 bases each). Per the germline V gene, CDR1 is PRHDT and CDR2 is FYEKMQ (reference sequence). Deletions cut 2 bases from V and 4 bases from J, with 12 bases between. CDR3 length: 14 amino acids. CDR3 protein: CASSLTGTSYEQYF. CDR3 in DNA: TGTGCCAGCAGCTTAACGGGGACCTCGTACGAGCAGTACTTC.

This chain uses TRBV7-9 with TRBJ1-5, with a weak D call TRBD1 (5 bases). There are 13 residues in the CDR3. The germline V and J ends were trimmed by 5 bases and 7 bases, with 12 bases remaining between them. Germline CDR1 SEHNR, CDR2 FQNEAQ (reference sequence). The CDR3 sequence: CASSDTGSQPQHF. The CDR3 DNA follows: TGTGCCAGCAGCGATACAGGATCCCAGCCCCAGCATTTT.

The chain is built from TRBV3-1 (or the pseudogene TRBV3-2) and TRBJ2-1; D remains ambiguous. The V end lost 6 bases, the J end lost 6 bases, and 18 bases lay between the germline ends. This CDR3 contains 15 residues. The germline gives CDR1 LGHDT, CDR2 YNNKEL (reference sequence). The CDR3 nucleotides read TGTGCCAGCAGACGACGTACCGGGCTGCTCAATGAGCAGTTCTTC. Translating gives CASRRRTGLLNEQFF.

The chain joins TRBV28 to TRBJ1-5; 8 nucleotides align to TRBD1. The CDR3 runs 15 residues. After removal of 5 bases from V and 3 bases from J, the junction contained 6 bases not matched to a gene. Germline V gene data show CDR1 as MDHEN and CDR2 as SYDVKM. The CDR3 bases are TGTGCCAGCAGTACCAGACAGGGGTACAATCAGCCCCAGCATTTT. It translates to CASSTRQGYNQPQHF.

The CDR3 DNA is TGTGCCAGCAGTTTGCGCGGACTAGCGGGCGGGAACTACTACAATGAGCAGTTCTTC. This codes for CASSLRGLAGGNYYNEQFF. The chain uses TRBV28 and TRBJ2-1; 11 nucleotides match TRBD2. V gave up 3 bases and J gave up 3 bases; unmatched junction bases: 13. The CDR3 is 19 amino acids. Germline V lookup: CDR1 MDHEN, CDR2 SYDVKM.

The rearrangement uses TRBV14 and TRBJ2-7; D gene uncertain. Germline loops: CDR1 SGHDN, CDR2 FVKESK. V lost 1 base, J lost 6 bases, and 10 bases lay in between. The CDR3 loop spans 13 amino acids. The CDR3 sequence: CASSQVWPGEQYF. CDR3 DNA: TGTGCCAGCAGCCAAGTCTGGCCCGGCGAGCAGTACTTC.

This clone has just a few counts. V usage is TRBV5-4 and J usage is TRBJ2-2; TRBD2 matches 8 bases. V was clipped by 0 bases and J by 6 bases; unmatched bases: 4. There are 15 residues in the CDR3. Germline V CDR1 and CDR2: SGHNT, YYREEE (reference sequence). CDR3 in DNA: TGTGCCAGCAGCTTGGGACTAGCGAGTCCCGGGGAGCTGTTTTTT. It is translated as CASSLGLASPGELFF.

J is TRBJ2-7 and V is TRBV7-2; 7 bases map to TRBD2. The V and J ends lost 5 bases and 3 bases, in that order; junction bases with no gene match: 7. The CDR3 runs to 14 residues. Germline lookup yields CDR1 SGHTA and CDR2 FQGNSA. The CDR3 protein is CASSPKRDFYEQYF. The DNA of the CDR3 is TGTGCCAGCAGCCCCAAGCGGGACTTCTACGAGCAGTACTTC.

The rearrangement joins TRBV10-3 to TRBJ1-4; D uncertain. Germline lookup yields CDR1 ENHRY and CDR2 SYGVKD. This CDR3 is 14 amino acids long. Between the trimmed V and J ends, which lost 10 bases and 0 bases, there was a span of 12 bases. This CDR3 is CATRYGPTNEKLFF. The CDR3 DNA sequence: TGTGCCACCAGATATGGACCAACTAATGAAAAACTGTTTTTT.

V is TRBV10-3 and J is TRBJ2-7; D remains ambiguous. CDR3 length equals 13 residues. The V end lost 9 bases, the J end lost 4 bases, and 16 bases lay between the germline ends. Germline V gene lookup returns CDR1 ENHRY and CDR2 SYGVKD. CDR3 loop: CAMSRAALYEQYF. The DNA of the CDR3 is TGTGCCATGTCCCGGGCGGCACTATACGAGCAGTACTTC.

This rearrangement joins TRBV25-1 to TRBJ2-7; 8 nucleotides align to TRBD1. Trimming removed 6 bases from V and 2 bases from J; junction bases left unmatched: 3. Germline V gives CDR1 MGHDK, CDR2 SYGVNS. The CDR3 contains 13 residues. The CDR3 DNA reads as TGTGCCAGCAGCCGGACAGGGCCCTACGAGCAGTACTTC. Translated, it gives CASSRTGPYEQYF.

The chain employs TRBV19 and TRBJ2-1; the match to TRBD1 covers 8 bases. The CDR3 loop spans 15 amino acids. Germline loops: CDR1 LNHDA, CDR2 SQIVND (reference sequence). V gave up 4 bases and J gave up 6 bases; unmatched junction bases: 8. The chain's CDR3 is CASSTQGAFGNEQFF. CDR3 in DNA: TGTGCCAGTAGTACTCAGGGGGCGTTCGGCAATGAGCAGTTCTTC.

CDR3 DNA: TGCAGTGCTAGGGGGGGGACTGAGCAGTTCTTC. This translates into CSARGGTEQFF. The V gene is TRBV20-1, the J gene TRBJ2-1; 7 bases line up with TRBD2. V dropped 3 bases and J dropped 9; count of bases not matched to a gene: 2. The CDR3 covers 11 residues. Germline V gene sequence: CDR1 DFQATT, CDR2 SNEGSKA (reference sequence).

The rearrangement joins TRBV11-1 to TRBJ2-7; no reliable D call. The CDR3 length is 12 residues. CDR1 is SGHAT and CDR2 is FQDESV in the germline V gene (reference sequence). Trimming left V 5 bases short and J 4 bases short, with 9 bases between. CDR3 sequence: CASSSGPYEQYF. CDR3 bases: TGTGCCAGCAGCAGTGGGCCTTACGAGCAGTACTTC.

The rearrangement joins TRBV27 to TRBJ2-7, with D hard to call. This CDR3 has 14 amino acids. Looked up from germline, CDR1 is MNHEY and CDR2 is SMNVEV (reference sequence). V lost 5 bases and J lost 4, with 15 bases in between. CDR3 nucleotides: TGTGCCAGCAGTCCCGTACTCCGGCGGTACGAGCAGTACTTC. This gives the protein CASSPVLRRYEQYF.